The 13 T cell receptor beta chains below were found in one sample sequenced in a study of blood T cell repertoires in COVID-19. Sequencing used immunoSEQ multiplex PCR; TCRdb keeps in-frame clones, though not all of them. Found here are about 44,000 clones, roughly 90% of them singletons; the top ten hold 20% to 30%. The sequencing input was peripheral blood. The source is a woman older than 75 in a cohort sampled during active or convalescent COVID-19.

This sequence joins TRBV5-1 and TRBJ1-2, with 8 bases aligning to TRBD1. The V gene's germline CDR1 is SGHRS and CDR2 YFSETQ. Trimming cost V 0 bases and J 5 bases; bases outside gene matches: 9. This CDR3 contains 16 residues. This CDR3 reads CASSLGGQGLDYGYTF. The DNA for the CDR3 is TGCGCCAGCAGCTTGGGCGGACAGGGCCTAGATTATGGCTACACCTTC.

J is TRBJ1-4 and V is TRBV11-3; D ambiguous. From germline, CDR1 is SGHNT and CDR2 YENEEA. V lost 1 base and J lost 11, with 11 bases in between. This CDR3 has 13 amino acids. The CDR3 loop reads CASSLGRNGKLFF. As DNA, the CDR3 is TGTGCCAGCAGCTTAGGGAGGAATGGGAAACTGTTTTTT. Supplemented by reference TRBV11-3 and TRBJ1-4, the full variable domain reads EAGVVQSPRYKIIEKKQPVAFWCNPISGHNTLYWYLQNLGQGPELLIRYENEEAVDDSQLPKDRFSAERLKGVDSTLKIQPAELGDSAVYLCASSLGRNGKLFFGSGTQLSVL.

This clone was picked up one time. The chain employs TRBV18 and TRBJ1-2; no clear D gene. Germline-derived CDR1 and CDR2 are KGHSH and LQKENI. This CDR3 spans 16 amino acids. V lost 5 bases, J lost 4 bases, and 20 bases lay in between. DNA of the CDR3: TGTGCCAGCTCAGCCGGACTGACCTCCGGCGGCTATGGCTACACCTTC. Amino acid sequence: CASSAGLTSGGYGYTF.

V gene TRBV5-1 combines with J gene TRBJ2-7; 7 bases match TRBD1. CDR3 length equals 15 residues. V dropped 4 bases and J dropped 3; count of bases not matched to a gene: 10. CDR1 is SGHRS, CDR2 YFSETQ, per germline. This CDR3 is CASSGSPTGSYEQYF. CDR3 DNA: TGCGCCAGCAGCGGAAGCCCGACAGGGAGCTACGAGCAGTACTTC.

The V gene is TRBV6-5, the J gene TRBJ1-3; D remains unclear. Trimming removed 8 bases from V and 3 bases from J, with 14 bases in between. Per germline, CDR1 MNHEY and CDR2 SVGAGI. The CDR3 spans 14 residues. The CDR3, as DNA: TGTGCCAGCCGACTTGGGGAGGGTGGAAACACCATATATTTT. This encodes CASRLGEGGNTIYF.

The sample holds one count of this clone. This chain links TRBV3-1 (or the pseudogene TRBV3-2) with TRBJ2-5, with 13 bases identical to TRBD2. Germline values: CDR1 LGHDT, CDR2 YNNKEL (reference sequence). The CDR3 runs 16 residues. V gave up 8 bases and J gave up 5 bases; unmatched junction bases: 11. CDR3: CASALAGGPLGETQYF. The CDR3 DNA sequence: TGTGCCAGCGCACTAGCGGGGGGGCCTTTGGGGGAGACCCAGTACTTC.

The CDR3 is CATGPGQVNHQHF. In nucleotides, the CDR3 is TGTGCCACCGGACCGGGACAGGTCAATCACCAGCATTTT. J is TRBJ1-5 and V is TRBV6-6; 8 nucleotides agree with TRBD1. The germline gives CDR1 MNHNY, CDR2 SVGAGI (reference sequence). The CDR3 spans 13 residues. V trimming: 10 bases; J trimming: 12 bases; junction bases outside the gene matches: 14.

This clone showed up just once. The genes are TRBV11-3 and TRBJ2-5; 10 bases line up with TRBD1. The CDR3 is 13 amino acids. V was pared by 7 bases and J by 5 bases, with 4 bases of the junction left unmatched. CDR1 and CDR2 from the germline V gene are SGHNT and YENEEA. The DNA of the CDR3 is TGTGCCAGCACTCTGGGACAGGGGGAGACCCAGTACTTC. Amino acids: CASTLGQGETQYF.

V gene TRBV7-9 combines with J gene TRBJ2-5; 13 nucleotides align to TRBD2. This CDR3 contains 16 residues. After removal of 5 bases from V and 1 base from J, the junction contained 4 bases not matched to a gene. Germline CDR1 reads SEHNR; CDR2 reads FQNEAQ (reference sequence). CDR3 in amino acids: CASSPRTSGSQETQYF. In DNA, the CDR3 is TGTGCCAGCAGCCCCAGGACTAGCGGGAGCCAAGAGACCCAGTACTTC.

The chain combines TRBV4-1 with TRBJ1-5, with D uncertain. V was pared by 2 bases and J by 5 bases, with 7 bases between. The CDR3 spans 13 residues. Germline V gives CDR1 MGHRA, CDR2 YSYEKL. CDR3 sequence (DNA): TGCGCCAGCAGCCAACTAGTTGATCAGCCCCAGCATTTT. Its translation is CASSQLVDQPQHF.

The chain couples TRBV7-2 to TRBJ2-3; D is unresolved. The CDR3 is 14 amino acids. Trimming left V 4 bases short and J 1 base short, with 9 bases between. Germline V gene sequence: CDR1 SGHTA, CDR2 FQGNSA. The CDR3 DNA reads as TGTGCCAGCAGCTCAGGTTTCGGCACAGATACGCAGTATTTT. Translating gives CASSSGFGTDTQYF.

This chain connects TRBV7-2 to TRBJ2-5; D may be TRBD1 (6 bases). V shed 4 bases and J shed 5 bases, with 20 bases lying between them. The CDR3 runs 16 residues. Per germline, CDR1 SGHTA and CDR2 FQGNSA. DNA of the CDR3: TGTGCCAGCAGCTGGTCAGGGGCAGGGCAGGGGGAGACCCAGTACTTC. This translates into CASSWSGAGQGETQYF.

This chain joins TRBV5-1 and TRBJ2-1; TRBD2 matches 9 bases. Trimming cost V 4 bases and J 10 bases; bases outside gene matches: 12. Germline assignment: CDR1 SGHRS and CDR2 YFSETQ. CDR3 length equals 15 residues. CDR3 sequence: CASSRSGGFAREQFF. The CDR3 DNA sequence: TGCGCCAGCAGCAGAAGCGGGGGGTTTGCGAGGGAGCAGTTCTTC.